This T cell receptor beta chain came from a study of shared clonotypes between healthy human individuals. The assay was immunoSEQ multiplex PCR, and TCRdb's table has in-frame clones only and misses some. The data show just over 2,000,000 clones, over 85% seen once. The CDR3 is 14 residues long. Trimming took 4 bases from V and 0 from J, leaving 8 bases between them. CDR1 and CDR2 from the germline V gene are SGHNT and YYREEE (reference sequence). The CD4+ fraction was divided into a CD45RA+ naive subset and a CD45RA-negative memory subset. This sequence was found in a man between 18 and 29 years old in good health. V usage is TRBV5-4 and J usage is TRBJ1-3; D is unresolved. Material: naive CD4+ T cells sorted from blood. Sample subset: CD45RA+ positively selected. The CDR3 region has the DNA TGTGCCAGCAGCCGTGAACCCTCTGGAAACACCATATATTTT. As protein: CASSREPSGNTIYF.